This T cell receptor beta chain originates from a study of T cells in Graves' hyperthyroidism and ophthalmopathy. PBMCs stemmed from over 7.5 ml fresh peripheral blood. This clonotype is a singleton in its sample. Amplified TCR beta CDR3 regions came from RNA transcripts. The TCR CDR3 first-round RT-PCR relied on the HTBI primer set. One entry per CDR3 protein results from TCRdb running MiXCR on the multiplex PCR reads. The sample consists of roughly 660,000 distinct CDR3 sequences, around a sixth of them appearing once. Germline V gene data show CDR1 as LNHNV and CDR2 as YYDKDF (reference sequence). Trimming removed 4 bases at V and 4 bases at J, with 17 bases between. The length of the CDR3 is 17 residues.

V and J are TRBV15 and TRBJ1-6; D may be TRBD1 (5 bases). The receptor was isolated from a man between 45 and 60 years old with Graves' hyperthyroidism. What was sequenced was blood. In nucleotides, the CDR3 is TGTGCCACCAGCAAAGAGAAAAGGGACGGATATAATTCACCCCTCCACTTT. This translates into CATSKEKRDGYNSPLHF.